This T cell receptor beta chain was found in a study of blood T cell repertoires in COVID-19. The germline CDR1 and CDR2 sequences are SGDLS and YYNGEE. J lost 9 bases, V lost 3 bases, and 10 bases had no gene match. CDR3 length: 14 residues. Clones were read by immunoSEQ multiplex PCR, and TCRdb kept only the in-frame ones, dropping some. Counted here are about 260,000 clones, 85% to 95% occurring once; the ten biggest clones make up about 3%. The sequenced sample was PBMCs or T cells enriched from blood (not recorded which). The V gene is TRBV9, the J gene TRBJ2-5; 8 bases are shared with TRBD2. The receptor's source is a man aged 35 to 55 who had been exposed to COVID-19. The CDR3 protein is CASSDRDFSGAQYF. The CDR3 DNA reads as TGTGCCAGCAGCGATAGGGACTTTAGCGGGGCCCAGTACTTC.